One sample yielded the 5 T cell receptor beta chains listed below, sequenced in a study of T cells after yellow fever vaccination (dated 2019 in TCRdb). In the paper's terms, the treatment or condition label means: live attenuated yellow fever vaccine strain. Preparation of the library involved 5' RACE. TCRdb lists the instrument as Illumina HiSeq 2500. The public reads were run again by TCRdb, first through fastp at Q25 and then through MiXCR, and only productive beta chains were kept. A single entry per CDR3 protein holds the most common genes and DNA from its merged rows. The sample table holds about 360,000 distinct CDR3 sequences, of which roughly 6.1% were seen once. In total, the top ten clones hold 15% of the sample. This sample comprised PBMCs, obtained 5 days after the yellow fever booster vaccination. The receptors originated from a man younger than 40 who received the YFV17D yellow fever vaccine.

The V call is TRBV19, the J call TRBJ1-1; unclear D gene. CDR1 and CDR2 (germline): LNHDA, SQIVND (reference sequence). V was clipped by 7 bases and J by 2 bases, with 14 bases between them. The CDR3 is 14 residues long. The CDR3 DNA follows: TGTGCCAGTACTTTCCTCGCAGGTAACACTGAAGCTTTCTTT. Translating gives CASTFLAGNTEAFF.

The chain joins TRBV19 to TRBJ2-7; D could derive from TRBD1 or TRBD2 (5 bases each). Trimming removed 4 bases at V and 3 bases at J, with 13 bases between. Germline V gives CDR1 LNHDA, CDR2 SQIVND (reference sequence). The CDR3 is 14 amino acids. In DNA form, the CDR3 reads TGTGCCAGTAGTACCGGGACCTCCCTCTACGAGCAGTACTTC. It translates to CASSTGTSLYEQYF.

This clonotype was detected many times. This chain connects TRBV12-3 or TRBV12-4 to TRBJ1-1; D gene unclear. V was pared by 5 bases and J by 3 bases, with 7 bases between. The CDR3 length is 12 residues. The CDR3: CASSLGYTEAFF. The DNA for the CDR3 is TGTGCCAGCAGTCTTGGGTACACTGAAGCTTTCTTT.

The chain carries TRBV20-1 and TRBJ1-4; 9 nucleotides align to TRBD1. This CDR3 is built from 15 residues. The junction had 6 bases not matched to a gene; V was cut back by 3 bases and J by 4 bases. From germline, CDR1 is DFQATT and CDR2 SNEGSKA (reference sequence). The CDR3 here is CSARPGQGLNEKLFF. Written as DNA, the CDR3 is TGCAGTGCTAGGCCGGGACAGGGCCTTAATGAAAAACTGTTTTTT.

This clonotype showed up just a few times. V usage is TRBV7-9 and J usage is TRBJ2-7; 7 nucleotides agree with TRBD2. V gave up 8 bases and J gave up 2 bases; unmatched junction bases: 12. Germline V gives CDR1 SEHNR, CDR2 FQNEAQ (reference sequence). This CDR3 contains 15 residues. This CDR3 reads CASQGGGSPAYEQYF. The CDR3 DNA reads TGTGCCAGCCAGGGCGGCGGGAGTCCGGCCTACGAGCAGTACTTC.